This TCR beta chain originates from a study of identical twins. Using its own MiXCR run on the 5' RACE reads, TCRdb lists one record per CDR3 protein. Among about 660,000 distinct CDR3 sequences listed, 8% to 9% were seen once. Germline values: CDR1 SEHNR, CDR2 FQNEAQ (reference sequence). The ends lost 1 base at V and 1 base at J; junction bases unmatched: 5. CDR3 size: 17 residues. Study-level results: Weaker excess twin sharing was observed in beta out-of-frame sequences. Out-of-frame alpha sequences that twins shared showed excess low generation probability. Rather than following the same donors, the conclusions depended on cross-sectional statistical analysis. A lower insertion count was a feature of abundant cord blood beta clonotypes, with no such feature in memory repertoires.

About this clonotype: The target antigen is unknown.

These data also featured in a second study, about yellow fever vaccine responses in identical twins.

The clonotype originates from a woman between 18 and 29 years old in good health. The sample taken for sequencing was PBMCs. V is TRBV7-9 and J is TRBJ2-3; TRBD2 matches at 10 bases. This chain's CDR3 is CASSLGLAGKGTDTQYF. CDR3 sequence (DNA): TGTGCCAGCAGCTTAGGACTAGCGGGTAAGGGCACAGATACGCAGTATTTT.